These T cell receptor beta chains were read from a single sample in a study of OX40 agonist ivuxolimab in advanced cancers. The repertoire was sequenced with immunoSEQ multiplex PCR; TCRdb's copy has only in-frame clones and lacks some. The sample shows tens of thousands of clones, roughly 80% of them seen only once. The starting material was CD4+ or CD8+ T cells sorted from blood, obtained in a trial of the OX40 agonist ivuxolimab. Receptors originate from an adult with an advanced solid tumor such as melanoma, head and neck, liver or kidney cancer. CDR3s include the opening cysteine and the closing phenylalanine or tryptophan. D genes are given only for firm matches. Size is stated for part of the rows, as once, few or many counts, or as a class when the clone is expanded.

J gene	clone size	V gene	D gene	CDR3 protein	CDR3 DNA
TRBJ1-6	-	TRBV4-3	TRBD1	CASSQEMGQGSYNSPLHF	TGCGCCAGCAGCCAAGAGATGGGACAGGGCTCCTATAATTCACCCCTCCACTTT
TRBJ1-4	-	TRBV28	-	CASSLGQGREKLFF	TGTGCCAGCAGTTTAGGGCAGGGAAGAGAAAAACTGTTTTTT
TRBJ2-2	-	TRBV13	-	CASSRTANTGELFF	TGTGCCAGCAGCCGGACAGCGAACACCGGGGAGCTGTTTTTT
TRBJ2-4	-	TRBV28	-	CASMKERIAKNIQYF	TGTGCCAGCATGAAGGAAAGGATAGCCAAAAACATTCAGTACTTC
TRBJ1-6	-	TRBV7-2	-	CASSQFQGNSPLHF	TGTGCCAGCAGCCAGTTCCAGGGGAACTCACCCCTCCACTTT
TRBJ2-2	-	TRBV7-9	TRBD1	CASSPEGQGTGELFF	TGTGCCAGCAGCCCAGAGGGACAGGGAACCGGGGAGCTGTTTTTT
TRBJ1-5	-	TRBV6-1	-	CASSVLPRANNQPQHF	TGTGCCAGCAGTGTACTCCCCAGGGCGAATAATCAGCCCCAGCATTTT
TRBJ1-1	-	TRBV7-2	TRBD1	CASSPVTGSNTEAFF	TGTGCCAGCAGCCCCGTGACAGGGTCGAACACTGAAGCTTTCTTT
TRBJ2-5	-	TRBV5-1	TRBD1	CASSSGTAKETQYF	TGCGCCAGCAGCTCCGGGACAGCCAAAGAGACCCAGTACTTC
TRBJ1-3	once	TRBV4-1	TRBD1	CASSRDRGGDGNTIYF	TGCGCCAGCAGCCGGGACAGGGGAGGAGATGGAAACACCATATATTTT
TRBJ1-1	-	TRBV5-1	-	CASSSGPTGSFAEAFF	TGCGCCAGCAGCTCTGGCCCGACAGGAAGCTTTGCTGAAGCTTTCTTT
TRBJ1-5	once	TRBV6-1	-	CASSEVRWRGNQPQHF	TGTGCCAGCAGTGAGGTACGGTGGAGAGGGAATCAGCCCCAGCATTTT
TRBJ1-2	-	TRBV6-6	TRBD1	CASSGDRVDGYTF	TGTGCCAGCAGTGGGGACAGGGTGGATGGCTACACCTTC
TRBJ1-6	-	TRBV6-4	-	CASSPYGTNYPGDYNSPLHF	TGTGCCAGCAGCCCGTACGGGACAAATTACCCGGGGGACTATAATTCACCCCTCCACTTT
TRBJ1-2	-	TRBV7-9	TRBD1	CASSWGPGQGGGYTF	TGTGCCAGCAGCTGGGGACCGGGACAGGGAGGCGGCTACACCTTC
TRBJ2-1	-	TRBV7-3	TRBD1	CASSSWTGNEQFF	TGTGCCAGCAGCAGTTGGACAGGCAATGAGCAGTTCTTC
TRBJ1-2	-	TRBV6-6	-	CAGRTSGDNYGYTF	TGTGCCGGGCGAACCTCCGGGGATAACTATGGCTACACCTTC
TRBJ1-2	-	TRBV6-5	-	CASSKLGGGYTF	TGTGCCAGCAGTAAATTGGGAGGTGGCTACACCTTC
TRBJ1-3	-	TRBV7-2	-	CASSPVRLGAGNTIYF	TGTGCCAGCAGCCCCGTTAGATTGGGCGCTGGAAACACCATATATTTT
TRBJ1-1	-	TRBV5-1	-	CASSLAGSEAFF	TGCGCCAGCAGCTTGGCAGGTTCTGAAGCTTTCTTT
TRBJ1-5	-	TRBV19	-	CASTDGSNQPQHF	TGTGCCAGTACCGACGGGAGCAATCAGCCCCAGCATTTT
TRBJ1-4	-	TRBV5-4	-	CASSQSGNGGEKLFF	TGTGCCAGCAGCCAATCAGGGAACGGGGGTGAAAAACTGTTTTTT
TRBJ1-1	-	TRBV10-3	-	CAISQLGMNTEAFF	TGTGCCATCAGTCAGTTAGGAATGAACACTGAAGCTTTCTTT
TRBJ2-1	few	TRBV10-3	TRBD2	CAISERLAGNNEQFF	TGTGCCATCAGTGAGAGACTAGCGGGGAACAATGAGCAGTTCTTC
TRBJ1-3	-	TRBV7-2	-	CASSGSQGNTIYF	TGTGCCAGCAGCGGATCTCAGGGAAACACCATATATTTT
TRBJ1-1	-	TRBV27	TRBD1	CASRGNRGSGTEAFF	TGTGCCAGCAGGGGGAACAGGGGGTCTGGCACTGAAGCTTTCTTT
TRBJ1-6	-	TRBV28	-	CATQSADSPLHF	TGTGCCACCCAGTCCGCTGATTCACCCCTCCACTTT
TRBJ1-3	-	TRBV2	-	CASRVGLSGNTIYF	TGTGCCAGCAGGGTGGGGCTCTCTGGAAACACCATATATTTT
TRBJ1-1	-	TRBV10-1	-	CASSEAEGAEAFF	TGCGCCAGCAGTGAGGCGGAGGGGGCTGAAGCTTTCTTT
TRBJ2-1	-	TRBV5-1	TRBD1	CASSLGTGGYYNEQFF	TGCGCCAGCAGCTTGGGAACAGGGGGCTACTACAATGAGCAGTTCTTC
TRBJ1-1	-	TRBV11-2	-	CASSLAPGVTEAFF	TGTGCCAGCAGCTTAGCACCGGGGGTCACTGAAGCTTTCTTT
TRBJ2-3	-	TRBV5-1	-	CASSPGSTDTQYF	TGCGCCAGCAGCCCCGGGTCCACAGATACGCAGTATTTT
TRBJ1-1	-	TRBV6-6	-	CASSYGGSDTEAFF	TGTGCCAGCAGTTACGGGGGCTCGGACACTGAAGCTTTCTTT
TRBJ1-2	-	TRBV19	-	CASSHERGPLNYGYTF	TGTGCCAGTAGTCATGAGCGGGGGCCGCTCAACTATGGCTACACCTTC
TRBJ2-1	-	TRBV25-1	TRBD2	CASIRTSGGNYNEQFF	TGTGCCAGCATAAGGACTAGCGGGGGCAACTACAATGAGCAGTTCTTC
TRBJ1-2	-	TRBV7-9	-	CASSHSQGLGYGYTF	TGTGCCAGCAGCCATTCGCAGGGACTGGGCTATGGCTACACCTTC
TRBJ1-1	-	TRBV29-1	-	CSVVEGSTNTEAFF	TGCAGCGTTGTCGAGGGCAGCACGAACACTGAAGCTTTCTTT
TRBJ2-1	-	TRBV9	TRBD1	CASSVERRGQAYNEQFF	TGTGCCAGCAGCGTAGAGAGGAGAGGACAGGCCTACAATGAGCAGTTCTTC
TRBJ1-1	-	TRBV9	-	CASSGQVNTEAFF	TGTGCCAGCAGCGGACAGGTGAACACTGAAGCTTTCTTT
TRBJ2-3	-	TRBV5-6	-	CASSLVYRQGTDTQYF	TGTGCCAGCAGCTTGGTTTACCGACAGGGCACAGATACGCAGTATTTT
TRBJ2-5	-	TRBV6-5	-	CASSTQETQYF	TGTGCCAGCAGCACCCAAGAGACCCAGTACTTC
TRBJ2-5	-	TRBV6-1	TRBD2	CASSADFGTSEGETQYF	TGTGCCAGCAGTGCAGACTTCGGGACTAGCGAGGGAGAGACCCAGTACTTC
TRBJ2-7	-	TRBV6-5	-	CASSYSGGFSSYEQYF	TGTGCCAGCAGTTACTCTGGCGGGTTTAGCTCCTACGAGCAGTACTTC
TRBJ1-2	-	TRBV7-3	TRBD1	CASSPTGGGNYGYTF	TGTGCCAGCAGCCCGACAGGGGGCGGGAACTATGGCTACACCTTC
TRBJ1-1	-	TRBV9	-	CASSVGRGSAFF	TGTGCCAGCAGCGTAGGGCGAGGATCAGCTTTCTTT
TRBJ1-2	-	TRBV2	TRBD1	CASSKETGQGYTF	TGTGCCAGCAGCAAAGAGACAGGGCAGGGCTACACCTTC
TRBJ2-5	-	TRBV7-9	-	CASRRGVQETQYF	TGTGCCAGCAGACGAGGGGTGCAAGAGACCCAGTACTTC
TRBJ2-7	once	TRBV11-2	-	CASSASVGYSYEQYF	TGTGCCAGCAGCGCTTCCGTGGGTTACTCCTACGAGCAGTACTTC
TRBJ1-1	-	TRBV7-9	-	CASSLGQENTEAFF	TGTGCCAGCAGCTTAGGACAGGAAAACACTGAAGCTTTCTTT
TRBJ2-2	-	TRBV6-4	-	CASKLAGNTGELFF	TGTGCCAGCAAGTTGGCAGGAAACACCGGGGAGCTGTTTTTT
TRBJ1-3	-	TRBV11-2	-	CASTTMGSGNTIYF	TGTGCCAGCACCACCATGGGCTCTGGAAACACCATATATTTT
TRBJ1-6	once	TRBV28	-	CASSRDLNSPLHF	TGTGCCAGCAGCCGGGATCTTAATTCACCCCTCCACTTT
TRBJ1-1	-	TRBV6-1	-	CATRENTEAFF	TGTGCCACGAGAGAGAACACTGAAGCTTTCTTT
TRBJ1-4	-	TRBV4-3	TRBD1	CASSRLVTGPDEKLFF	TGCGCCAGCAGCCGTCTTGTGACAGGGCCGGATGAAAAACTGTTTTTT
TRBJ1-1	-	TRBV5-1	TRBD1	CASSTDRGVRAFF	TGCGCCAGCAGCACCGACAGGGGTGTACGAGCTTTCTTT
TRBJ2-3	-	TRBV5-6	-	CASSLVPMADTQYF	TGTGCCAGCAGCTTAGTCCCAATGGCAGATACGCAGTATTTT
TRBJ1-4	-	TRBV25-1	TRBD1	CASSKPGQGNEKLFF	TGTGCCAGCAGTAAACCTGGACAGGGTAATGAAAAACTGTTTTTT
TRBJ1-2	-	TRBV7-3	TRBD1	CASSFSGGLDGYTF	TGTGCCAGCAGCTTTTCAGGGGGTCTCGATGGCTACACCTTC
TRBJ2-1	few	TRBV4-1	-	CASSQVTEGANEQFF	TGCGCCAGCAGCCAAGTCACTGAGGGTGCCAATGAGCAGTTCTTC
TRBJ1-5	-	TRBV4-1	-	CASSMTESSNQPQHF	TGCGCCAGCAGCATGACAGAATCTAGCAATCAGCCCCAGCATTTT